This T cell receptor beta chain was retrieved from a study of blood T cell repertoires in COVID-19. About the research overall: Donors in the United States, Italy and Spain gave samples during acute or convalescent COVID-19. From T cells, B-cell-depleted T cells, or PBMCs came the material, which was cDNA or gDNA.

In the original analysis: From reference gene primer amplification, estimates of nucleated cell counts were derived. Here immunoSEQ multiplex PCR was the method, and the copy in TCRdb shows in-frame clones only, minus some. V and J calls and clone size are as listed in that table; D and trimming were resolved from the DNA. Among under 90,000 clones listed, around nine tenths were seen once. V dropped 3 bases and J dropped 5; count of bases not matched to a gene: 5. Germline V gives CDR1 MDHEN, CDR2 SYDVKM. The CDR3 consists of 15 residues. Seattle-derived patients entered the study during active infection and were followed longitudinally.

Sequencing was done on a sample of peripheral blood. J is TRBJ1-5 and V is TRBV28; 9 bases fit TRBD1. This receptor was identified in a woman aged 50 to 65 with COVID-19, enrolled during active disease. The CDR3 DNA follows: TGTGCCAGCAGTTTTAGGACAGGGGACGATCAGCCCCAGCATTTT. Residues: CASSFRTGDDQPQHF.